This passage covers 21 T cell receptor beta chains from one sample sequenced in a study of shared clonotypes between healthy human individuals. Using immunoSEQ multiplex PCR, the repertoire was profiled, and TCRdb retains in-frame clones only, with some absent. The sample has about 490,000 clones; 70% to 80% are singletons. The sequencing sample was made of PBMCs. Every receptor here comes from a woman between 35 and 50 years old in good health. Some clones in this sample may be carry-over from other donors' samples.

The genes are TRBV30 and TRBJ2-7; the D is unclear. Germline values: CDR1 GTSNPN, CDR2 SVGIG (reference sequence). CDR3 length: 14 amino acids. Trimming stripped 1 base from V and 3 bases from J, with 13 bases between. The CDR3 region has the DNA TGTGCCTGGAGTGCGACCGCCACGAACTACGAGCAGTACTTC. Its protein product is CAWSATATNYEQYF. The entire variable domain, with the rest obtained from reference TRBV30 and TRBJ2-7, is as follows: SQTIHQWPATLVQPVGSPLSLECTVEGTSNPNLYWYRQAAGRGLQLLFYSVGIGQISSEVPQNLSASRPQDRQFILSSKKLLLSDSGFYLCAWSATATNYEQYFGPGTRLTVT.

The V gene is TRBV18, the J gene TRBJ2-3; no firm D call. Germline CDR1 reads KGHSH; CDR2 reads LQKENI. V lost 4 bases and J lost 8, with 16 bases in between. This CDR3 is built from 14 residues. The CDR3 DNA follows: TGTGCCAGCTCACAACGTCCCTCGGTTGGTACGCAGTATTTT. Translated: CASSQRPSVGTQYF.

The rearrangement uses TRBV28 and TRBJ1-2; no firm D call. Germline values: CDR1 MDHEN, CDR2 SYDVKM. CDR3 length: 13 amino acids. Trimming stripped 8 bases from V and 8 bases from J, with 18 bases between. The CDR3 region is CASGPLGPQGYTF. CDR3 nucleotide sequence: TGTGCCAGCGGTCCACTAGGCCCCCAGGGCTACACCTTC.

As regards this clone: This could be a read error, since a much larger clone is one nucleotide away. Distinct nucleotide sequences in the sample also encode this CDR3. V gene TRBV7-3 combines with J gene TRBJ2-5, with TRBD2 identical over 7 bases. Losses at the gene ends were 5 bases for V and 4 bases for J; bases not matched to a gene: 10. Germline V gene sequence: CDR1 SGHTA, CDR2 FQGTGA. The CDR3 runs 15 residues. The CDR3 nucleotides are TGTGCCAGCAGCCCCCGACTAGCAGGAGCAGAGACCCAGTACTTC. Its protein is CASSPRLAGAETQYF.

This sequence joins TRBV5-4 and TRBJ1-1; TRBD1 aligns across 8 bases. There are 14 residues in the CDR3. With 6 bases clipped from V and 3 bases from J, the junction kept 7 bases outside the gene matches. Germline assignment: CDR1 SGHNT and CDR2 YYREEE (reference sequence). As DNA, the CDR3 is TGTGCCAGCACCGGGACAGGTCCTTACACTGAAGCTTTCTTT. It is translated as CASTGTGPYTEAFF.

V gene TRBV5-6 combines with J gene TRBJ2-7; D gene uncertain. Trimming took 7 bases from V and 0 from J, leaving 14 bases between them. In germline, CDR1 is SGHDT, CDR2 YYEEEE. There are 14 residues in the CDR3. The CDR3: CASAPSTSSYEQYF. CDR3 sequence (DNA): TGTGCCAGCGCTCCTTCTACAAGCTCCTACGAGCAGTACTTC.

The CDR3 coding sequence is TGTGCCAGCAGGTCTACGGACATAGACTACGAGCAGTACTTC. Amino acid sequence: CASRSTDIDYEQYF. This chain links TRBV2 with TRBJ2-7, with D perhaps matching TRBD1 (5 bases). Trimming took 6 bases from V and 3 from J, leaving 15 bases between them. The CDR3 totals 14 residues. From germline, CDR1 is SNHLY and CDR2 FYNNEI.

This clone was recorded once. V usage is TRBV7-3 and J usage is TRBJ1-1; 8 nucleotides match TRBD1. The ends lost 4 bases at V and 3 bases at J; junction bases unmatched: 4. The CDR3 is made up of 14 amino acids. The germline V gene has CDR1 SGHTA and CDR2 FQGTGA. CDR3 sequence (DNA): TGTGCCAGCAGCTCCACAGGGGGAGACACTGAAGCTTTCTTT. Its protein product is CASSSTGGDTEAFF. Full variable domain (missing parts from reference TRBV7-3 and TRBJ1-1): GAGVSQTPSNKVTEKGKYVELRCDPISGHTALYWYRQSLGQGPEFLIYFQGTGAADDSGLPNDRFFAVRPEGSVSTLKIQRTERGDSAVYLCASSSTGGDTEAFFGQGTRLTVV.

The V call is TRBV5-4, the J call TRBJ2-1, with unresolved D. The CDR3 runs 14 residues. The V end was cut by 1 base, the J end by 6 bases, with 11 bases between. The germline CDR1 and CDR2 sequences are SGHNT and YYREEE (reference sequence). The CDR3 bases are TGTGCCAGCAGCTTGCCCCTCGGCCGCAATGAGCAGTTCTTC. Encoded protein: CASSLPLGRNEQFF. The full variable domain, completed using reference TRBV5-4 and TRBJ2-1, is ETGVTQSPTHLIKTRGQQVTLRCSSQSGHNTVSWYQQALGQGPQFIFQYYREEENGRGNFPPRFSGLQFPNYSSELNVNALELDDSALYLCASSLPLGRNEQFFGPGTRLTVL.

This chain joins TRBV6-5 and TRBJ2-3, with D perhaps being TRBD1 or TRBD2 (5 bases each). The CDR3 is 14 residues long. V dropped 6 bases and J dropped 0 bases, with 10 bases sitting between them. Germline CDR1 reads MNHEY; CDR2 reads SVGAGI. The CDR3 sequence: CASRPWDSTDTQYF. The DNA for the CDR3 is TGTGCCAGCAGGCCTTGGGACAGCACAGATACGCAGTATTTT.

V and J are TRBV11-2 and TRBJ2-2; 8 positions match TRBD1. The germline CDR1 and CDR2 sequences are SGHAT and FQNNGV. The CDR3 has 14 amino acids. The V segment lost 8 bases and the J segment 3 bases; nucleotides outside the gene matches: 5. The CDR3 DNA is TGTGCCAGCCGACAGGGGCGGGACACCGGGGAGCTGTTTTTT. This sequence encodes CASRQGRDTGELFF.

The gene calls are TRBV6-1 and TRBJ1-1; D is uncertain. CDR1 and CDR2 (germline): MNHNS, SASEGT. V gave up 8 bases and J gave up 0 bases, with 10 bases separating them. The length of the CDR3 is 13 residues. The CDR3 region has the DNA TGTGCCAGCGATAGCGGGCTGAACACTGAAGCTTTCTTT. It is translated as CASDSGLNTEAFF.

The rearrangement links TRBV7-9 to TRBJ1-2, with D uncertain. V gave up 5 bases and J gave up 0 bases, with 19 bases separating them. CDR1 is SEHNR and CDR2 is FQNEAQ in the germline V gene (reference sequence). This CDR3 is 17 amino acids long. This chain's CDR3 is CASSVPRRTEPNYGYTF. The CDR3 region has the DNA TGTGCCAGCAGCGTACCCAGGAGAACCGAGCCTAACTATGGCTACACCTTC.

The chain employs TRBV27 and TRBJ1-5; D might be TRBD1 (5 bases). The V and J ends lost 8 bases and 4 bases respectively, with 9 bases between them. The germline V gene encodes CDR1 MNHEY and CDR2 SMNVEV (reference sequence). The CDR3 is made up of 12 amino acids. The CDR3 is CASRGTNQPQHF. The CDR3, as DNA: TGTGCCAGCCGGGGCACTAATCAGCCCCAGCATTTT.

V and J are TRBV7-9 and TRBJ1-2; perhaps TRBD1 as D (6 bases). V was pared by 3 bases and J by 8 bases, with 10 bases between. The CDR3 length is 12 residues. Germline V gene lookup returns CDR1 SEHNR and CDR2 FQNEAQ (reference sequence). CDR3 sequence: CASSFVDRGYTF. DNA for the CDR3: TGTGCCAGCAGCTTCGTAGACAGGGGCTACACCTTC.

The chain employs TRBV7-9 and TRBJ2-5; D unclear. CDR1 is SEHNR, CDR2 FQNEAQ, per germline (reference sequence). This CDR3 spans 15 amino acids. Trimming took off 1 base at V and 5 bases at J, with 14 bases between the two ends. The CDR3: CASSLGVTPEETQYF. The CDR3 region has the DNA TGTGCCAGCAGCTTAGGGGTCACCCCGGAGGAGACCCAGTACTTC.

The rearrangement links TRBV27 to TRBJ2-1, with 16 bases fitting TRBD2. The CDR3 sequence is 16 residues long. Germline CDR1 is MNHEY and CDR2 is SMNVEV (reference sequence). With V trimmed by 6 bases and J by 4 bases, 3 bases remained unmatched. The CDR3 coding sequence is TGTGCCAGCAGACCGGGACTAGCGGGAGGGTACAATGAGCAGTTCTTC. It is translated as CASRPGLAGGYNEQFF.

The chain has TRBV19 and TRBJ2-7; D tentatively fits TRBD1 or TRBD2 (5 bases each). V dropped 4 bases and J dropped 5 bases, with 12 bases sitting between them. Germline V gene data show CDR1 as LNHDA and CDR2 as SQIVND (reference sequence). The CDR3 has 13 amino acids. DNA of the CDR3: TGTGCCAGTAGTAGGTGGGGGTTGGACGAGCAGTACTTC. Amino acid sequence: CASSRWGLDEQYF. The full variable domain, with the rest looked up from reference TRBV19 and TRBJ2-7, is DGGITQSPKYLFRKEGQNVTLSCEQNLNHDAMYWYRQDPGQGLRLIYYSQIVNDFQKGDIAEGYSVSREKKESFPLTVTSAQKNPTAFYLCASSRWGLDEQYFGPGTRLTVT.

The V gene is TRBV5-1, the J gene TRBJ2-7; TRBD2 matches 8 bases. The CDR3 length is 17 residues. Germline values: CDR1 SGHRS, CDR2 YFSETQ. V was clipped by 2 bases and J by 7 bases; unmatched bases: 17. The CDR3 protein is CASSFQSGGPRTGEQYF. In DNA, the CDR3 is TGCGCCAGCAGCTTTCAATCGGGAGGGCCTAGAACTGGGGAGCAGTACTTC. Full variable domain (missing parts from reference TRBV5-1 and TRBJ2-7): KAGVTQTPRYLIKTRGQQVTLSCSPISGHRSVSWYQQTPGQGLQFLFEYFSETQRNKGNFPGRFSGRQFSNSRSEMNVSTLELGDSALYLCASSFQSGGPRTGEQYFGPGTRLTVT.

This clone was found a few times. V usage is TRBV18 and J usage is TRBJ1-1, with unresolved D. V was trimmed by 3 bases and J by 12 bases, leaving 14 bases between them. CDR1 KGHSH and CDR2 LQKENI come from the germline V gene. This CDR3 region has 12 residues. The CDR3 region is CASSPRTLESFF. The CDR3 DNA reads TGTGCCAGCTCACCGAGGACTTTGGAGTCTTTCTTT.

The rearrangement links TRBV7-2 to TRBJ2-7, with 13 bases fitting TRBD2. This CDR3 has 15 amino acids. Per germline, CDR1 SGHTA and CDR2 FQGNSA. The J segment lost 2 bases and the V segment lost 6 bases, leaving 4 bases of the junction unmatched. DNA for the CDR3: TGTGCCAGCAGAGGAGGACTAGCGGGAGCCTACGAGCAGTACTTC. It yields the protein CASRGGLAGAYEQYF.